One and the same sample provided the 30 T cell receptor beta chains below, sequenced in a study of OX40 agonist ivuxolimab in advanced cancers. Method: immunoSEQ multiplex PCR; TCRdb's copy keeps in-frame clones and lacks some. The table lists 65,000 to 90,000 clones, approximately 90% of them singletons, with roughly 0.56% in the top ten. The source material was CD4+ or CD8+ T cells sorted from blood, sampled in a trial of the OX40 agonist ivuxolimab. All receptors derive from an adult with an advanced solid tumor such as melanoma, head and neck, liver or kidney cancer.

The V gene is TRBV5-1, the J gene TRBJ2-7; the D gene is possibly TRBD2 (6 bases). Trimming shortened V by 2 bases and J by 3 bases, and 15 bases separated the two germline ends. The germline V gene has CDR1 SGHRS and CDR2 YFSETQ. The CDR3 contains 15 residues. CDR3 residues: CASSLGVAGGYEQYF. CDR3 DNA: TGCGCCAGCAGCTTAGGGGTAGCCGGGGGCTACGAGCAGTACTTC.

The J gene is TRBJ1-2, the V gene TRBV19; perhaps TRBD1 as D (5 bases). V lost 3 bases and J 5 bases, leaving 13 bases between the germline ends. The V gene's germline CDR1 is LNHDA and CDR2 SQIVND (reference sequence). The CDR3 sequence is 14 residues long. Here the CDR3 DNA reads TGTGCCAGTAGTATTACAGGAACCTCTTATGGCTACACCTTC. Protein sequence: CASSITGTSYGYTF.

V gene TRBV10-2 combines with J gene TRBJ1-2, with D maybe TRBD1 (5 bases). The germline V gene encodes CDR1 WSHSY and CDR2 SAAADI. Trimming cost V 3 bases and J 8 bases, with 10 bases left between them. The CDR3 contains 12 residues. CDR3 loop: CASSDGRGGYTF. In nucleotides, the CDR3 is TGCGCCAGCAGTGATGGTAGGGGCGGCTACACCTTC.

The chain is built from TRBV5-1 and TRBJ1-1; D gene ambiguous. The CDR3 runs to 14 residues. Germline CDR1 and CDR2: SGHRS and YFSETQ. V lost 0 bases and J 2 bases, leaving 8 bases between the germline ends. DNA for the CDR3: TGCGCCAGCAGCTTGGCCGTGGCAAACACTGAAGCTTTCTTT. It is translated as CASSLAVANTEAFF. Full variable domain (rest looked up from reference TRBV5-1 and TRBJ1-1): KAGVTQTPRYLIKTRGQQVTLSCSPISGHRSVSWYQQTPGQGLQFLFEYFSETQRNKGNFPGRFSGRQFSNSRSEMNVSTLELGDSALYLCASSLAVANTEAFFGQGTRLTVV.

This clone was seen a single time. The DNA of the CDR3 is TGTGCCAGCAGCTTGTATCTAGCGGGAGTAAATGAGCAGTTCTTC. This encodes CASSLYLAGVNEQFF. The chain recombines TRBV5-4 with TRBJ2-1; 10 nucleotides line up with TRBD2. With 1 base clipped from V and 7 bases from J, the junction kept 5 bases outside the gene matches. The V gene's germline CDR1 is SGHNT and CDR2 YYREEE (reference sequence). This CDR3 region has 15 residues.

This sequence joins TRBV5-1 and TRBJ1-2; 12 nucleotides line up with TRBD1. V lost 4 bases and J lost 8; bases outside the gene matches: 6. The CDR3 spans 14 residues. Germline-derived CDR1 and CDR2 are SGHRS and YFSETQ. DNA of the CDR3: TGCGCCAGCAGCCCGGGACAGGGGGCCTTCGGCTACACCTTC. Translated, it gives CASSPGQGAFGYTF.

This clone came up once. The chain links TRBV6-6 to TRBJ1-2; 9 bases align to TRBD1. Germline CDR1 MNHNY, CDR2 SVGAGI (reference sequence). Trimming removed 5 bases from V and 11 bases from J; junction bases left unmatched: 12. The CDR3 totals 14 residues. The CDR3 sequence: CASSTPGQGSRYTF. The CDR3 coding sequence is TGTGCCAGCAGTACACCGGGACAGGGCAGTAGATACACCTTC.

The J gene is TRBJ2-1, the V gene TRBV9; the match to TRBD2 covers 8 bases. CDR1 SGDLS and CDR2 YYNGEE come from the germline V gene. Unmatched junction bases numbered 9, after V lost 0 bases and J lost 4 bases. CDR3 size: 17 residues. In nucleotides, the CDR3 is TGTGCCAGCAGCGTAGGAACTAGCGGTGGAAGGTACAATGAGCAGTTCTTC. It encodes CASSVGTSGGRYNEQFF.

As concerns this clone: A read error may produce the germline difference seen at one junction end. The DNA of the CDR3 is TGCGCCATCAGTACAGGGAACACCGGGGAGCTGTTTTTT. Its translation: CAISTGNTGELFF. The chain links TRBV10-3 to TRBJ2-2, with D perhaps TRBD1 (5 bases). In germline, CDR1 is ENHRY, CDR2 SYGVKD. The CDR3 totals 13 residues.

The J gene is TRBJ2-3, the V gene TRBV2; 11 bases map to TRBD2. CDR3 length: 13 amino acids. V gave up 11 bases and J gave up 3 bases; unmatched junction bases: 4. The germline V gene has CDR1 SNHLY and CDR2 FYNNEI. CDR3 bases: TGTGCCGGCGGGACTAGCGGAACAGATACGCAGTATTTT. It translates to CAGGTSGTDTQYF.

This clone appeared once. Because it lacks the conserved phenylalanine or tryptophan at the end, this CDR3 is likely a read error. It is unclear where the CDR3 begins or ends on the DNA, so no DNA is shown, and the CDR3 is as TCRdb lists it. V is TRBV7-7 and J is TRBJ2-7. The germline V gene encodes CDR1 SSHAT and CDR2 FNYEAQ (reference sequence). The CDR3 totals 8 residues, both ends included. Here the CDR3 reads CASSLNSD.

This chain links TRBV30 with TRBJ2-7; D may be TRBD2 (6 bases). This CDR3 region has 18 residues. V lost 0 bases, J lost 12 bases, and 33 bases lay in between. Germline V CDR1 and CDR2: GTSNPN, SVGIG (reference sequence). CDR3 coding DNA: TGTGCCTGGAGTGTAAGGTCCTCGGCATCTGGGCGGGGACGGGCTCTGTACTTC. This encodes CAWSVRSSASGRGRALYF.

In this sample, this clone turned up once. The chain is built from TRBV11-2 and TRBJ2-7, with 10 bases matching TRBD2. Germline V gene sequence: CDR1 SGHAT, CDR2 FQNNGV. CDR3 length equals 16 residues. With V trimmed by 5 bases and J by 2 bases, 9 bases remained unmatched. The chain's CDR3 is CASSPSGLAGAYEQYF. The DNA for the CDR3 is TGTGCCAGCAGCCCAAGTGGCCTAGCGGGAGCCTACGAGCAGTACTTC.

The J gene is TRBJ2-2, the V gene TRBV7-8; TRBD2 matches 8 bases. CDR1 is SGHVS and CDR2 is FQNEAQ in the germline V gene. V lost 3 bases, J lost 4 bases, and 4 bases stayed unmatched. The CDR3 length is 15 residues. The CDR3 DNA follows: TGTGCCAGCAGCTTGACGGGAGGGGCCACCGGGGAGCTGTTTTTT. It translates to CASSLTGGATGELFF.

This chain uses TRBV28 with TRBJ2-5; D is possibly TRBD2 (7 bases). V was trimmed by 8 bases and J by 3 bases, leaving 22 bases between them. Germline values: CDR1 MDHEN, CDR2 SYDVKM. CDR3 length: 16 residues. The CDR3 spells CASGGGRERVKETQYF. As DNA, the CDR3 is TGTGCCAGCGGGGGGGGCCGGGAGCGTGTCAAAGAGACCCAGTACTTC.

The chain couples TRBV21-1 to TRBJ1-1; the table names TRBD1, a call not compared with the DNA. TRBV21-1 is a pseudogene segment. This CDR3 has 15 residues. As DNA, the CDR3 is TGTGCCAGCAGCGCTAAAGCCTCAGGAAACACTGAAGCTTTCTTT. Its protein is CASSAKASGNTEAFF.

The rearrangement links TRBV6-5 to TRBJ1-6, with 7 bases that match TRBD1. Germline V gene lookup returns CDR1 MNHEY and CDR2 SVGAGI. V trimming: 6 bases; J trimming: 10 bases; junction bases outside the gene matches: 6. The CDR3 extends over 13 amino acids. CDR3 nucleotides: TGTGCCAGCAGCAGGGGGAGGGAGTCACCCCTCCACTTT. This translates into CASSRGRESPLHF.

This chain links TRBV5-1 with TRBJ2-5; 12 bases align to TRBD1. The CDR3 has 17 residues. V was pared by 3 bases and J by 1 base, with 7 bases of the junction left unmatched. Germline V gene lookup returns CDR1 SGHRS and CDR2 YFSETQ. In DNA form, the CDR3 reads TGCGCCAGCAGCTCGGGACAGGGGGCCCGGGGCCAAGAGACCCAGTACTTC. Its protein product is CASSSGQGARGQETQYF.

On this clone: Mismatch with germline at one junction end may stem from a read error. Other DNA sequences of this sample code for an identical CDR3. CDR3 in amino acids: CASSAIRGSYEQYF. The DNA for the CDR3 is TGTGCTAGCAGTGCGATAAGGGGTTCCTACGAGCAGTACTTC. The chain recombines TRBV6-1 with TRBJ2-7; maybe TRBD1 (5 bases). CDR1 and CDR2 from the germline V gene are MNHNS and SASEGT. This CDR3 is built from 14 residues.

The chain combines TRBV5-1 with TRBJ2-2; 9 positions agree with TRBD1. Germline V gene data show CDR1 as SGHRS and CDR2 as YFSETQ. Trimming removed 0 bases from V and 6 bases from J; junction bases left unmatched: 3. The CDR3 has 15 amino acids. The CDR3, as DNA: TGCGCCAGCAGCTTGGCCGGGACAGGGCCCGGGGAGCTGTTTTTT. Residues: CASSLAGTGPGELFF.

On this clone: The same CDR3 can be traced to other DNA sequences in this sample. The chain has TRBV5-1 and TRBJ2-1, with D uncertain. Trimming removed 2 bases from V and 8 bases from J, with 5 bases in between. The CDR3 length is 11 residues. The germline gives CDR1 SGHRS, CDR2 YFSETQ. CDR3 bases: TGCGCCAGCAGCTTAGTCGATGAGCAGTTCTTC. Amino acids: CASSLVDEQFF.

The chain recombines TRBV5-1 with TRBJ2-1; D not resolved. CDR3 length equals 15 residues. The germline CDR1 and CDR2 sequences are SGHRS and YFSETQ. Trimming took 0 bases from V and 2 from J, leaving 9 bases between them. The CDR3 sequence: CASSLDSPAYNEQFF. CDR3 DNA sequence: TGCGCCAGCAGCTTGGACTCCCCAGCCTACAATGAGCAGTTCTTC.

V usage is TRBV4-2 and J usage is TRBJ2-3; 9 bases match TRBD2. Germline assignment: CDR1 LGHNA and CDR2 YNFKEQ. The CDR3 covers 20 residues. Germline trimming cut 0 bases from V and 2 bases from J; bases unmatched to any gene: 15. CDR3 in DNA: TGTGCCAGCAGCCAAGATCCCGGTGGTTTGGCGGGAGGGTCCACAGATACGCAGTATTTT. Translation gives CASSQDPGGLAGGSTDTQYF.

CDR3: CASSAELARGLDEQFF. The CDR3 DNA reads TGTGCCAGCAGCGCAGAACTAGCACGGGGTCTAGATGAGCAGTTCTTC. The gene calls are TRBV9 and TRBJ2-1, with D possibly being TRBD2 (6 bases). The CDR3 is 16 amino acids. Germline CDR1 is SGDLS and CDR2 is YYNGEE. V was shortened by 3 bases and J by 8 bases, with 21 bases between the two germline ends. The entire variable domain, with the rest obtained from reference TRBV9 and TRBJ2-1, is as follows: DSGVTQTPKHLITATGQRVTLRCSPRSGDLSVYWYQQSLDQGLQFLIQYYNGEERAKGNILERFSAQQFPDLHSELNLSSLELGDSALYFCASSAELARGLDEQFFGPGTRLTVL.

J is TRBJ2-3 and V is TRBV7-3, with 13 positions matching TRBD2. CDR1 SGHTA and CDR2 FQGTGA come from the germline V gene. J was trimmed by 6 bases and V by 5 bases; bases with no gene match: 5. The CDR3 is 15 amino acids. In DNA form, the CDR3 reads TGTGCCAGCAGCCCCGGGACTAGCGGGAAGGATACGCAGTATTTT. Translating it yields CASSPGTSGKDTQYF.

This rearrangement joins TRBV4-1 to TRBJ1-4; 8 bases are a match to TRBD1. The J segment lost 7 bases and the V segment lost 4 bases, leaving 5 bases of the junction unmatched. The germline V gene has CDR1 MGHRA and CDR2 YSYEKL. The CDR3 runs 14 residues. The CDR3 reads CASSPGQVFEKLFF. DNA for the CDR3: TGCGCCAGCAGCCCGGGACAGGTATTTGAAAAACTGTTTTTT.

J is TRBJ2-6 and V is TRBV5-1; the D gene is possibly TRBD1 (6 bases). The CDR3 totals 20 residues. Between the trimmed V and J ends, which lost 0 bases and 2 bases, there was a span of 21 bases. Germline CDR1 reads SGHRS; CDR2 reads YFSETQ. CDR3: CASSLAFARGNLAGANVLTF. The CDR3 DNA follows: TGCGCCAGCAGCTTGGCCTTCGCCAGGGGAAATTTGGCTGGGGCCAACGTCCTGACTTTC.

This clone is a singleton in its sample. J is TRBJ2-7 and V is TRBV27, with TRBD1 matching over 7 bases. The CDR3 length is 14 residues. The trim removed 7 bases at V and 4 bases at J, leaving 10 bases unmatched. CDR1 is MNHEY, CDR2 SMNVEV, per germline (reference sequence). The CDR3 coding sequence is TGTGCCAGCACCGCAAGACAGGGTTTGTACGAGCAGTACTTC. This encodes CASTARQGLYEQYF.

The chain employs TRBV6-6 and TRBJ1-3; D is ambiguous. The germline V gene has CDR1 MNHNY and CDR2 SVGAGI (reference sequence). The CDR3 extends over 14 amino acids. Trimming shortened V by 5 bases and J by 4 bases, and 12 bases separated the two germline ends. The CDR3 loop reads CASSQDRAGNTIYF. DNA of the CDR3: TGTGCCAGCAGTCAGGACCGTGCAGGAAACACCATATATTTT.

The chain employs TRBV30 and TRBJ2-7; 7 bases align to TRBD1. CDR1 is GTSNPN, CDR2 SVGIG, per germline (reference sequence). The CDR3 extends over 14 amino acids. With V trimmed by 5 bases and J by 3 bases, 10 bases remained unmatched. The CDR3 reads CAWALRQGHYEQYF. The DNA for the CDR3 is TGTGCCTGGGCCCTGAGACAGGGACACTACGAGCAGTACTTC.